This record concerns one T cell receptor (beta chain) sequence. Its cognate antigen has yet to be identified. Qualities for individual bases were not recorded, and no much larger clone is one base off. In total, approximately 700 healthy bone marrow donors made up the cohort. At the time of sampling, all cohort members were nominally healthy, though unrecorded immune exposures were likely present. The donor tested CMV seropositive and was one of the 289 seropositive cohort members. Each donor provided a peripheral blood sample, and peripheral blood mononuclear cells were used for TCR beta sequencing. The Qiagen DNeasy Blood Extraction Kit was used to extract genomic DNA from the blood cell samples. The entry originates in a study of cytomegalovirus exposure and HLA in healthy donors (dated by TCRdb to 2017 to 2019). Regarding the research as a whole: In an earlier analysis of some 550 of the donors, 276 Gb of sequence data and roughly 100 million unique TCR beta sequences from roughly 190 million T cells were reported. A later analysis re-examined previously published TCR beta repertoires from several hundred donors and added high-resolution HLA genotyping to investigate patterns of TCR occurrence. The number of donors typed differed by locus, with roughly 620-630 for A, B, C, DRB1 and DQB1, more than 500 for DQA1, 600 to 610 for DPA1, and 450 to 480 for DPB1. Both class I and class II loci were covered by HLA typing, at four-digit resolution. Because of strong linkage in the cohort, roughly five DR-DQ haplotypes were treated as single units for association and clustering. The T cell repertoires of about 700 subjects were profiled by immunosequencing and related to cytomegalovirus serostatus. Across roughly 420 genotyped donors of the cohort, an average of about 200,000 unique TCR beta nucleotide sequences per donor were sequenced, and 15% to 20% of those sequences were non-productive. The study was designed to test whether signatures of past pathogen exposure could be identified by cataloging public T cell receptors. To predict cytomegalovirus infection status, the study combined high-throughput TCR immunosequencing, statistical association of individual TCRs with disease status, and machine learning. Donor age, sex, ethnicity and CMV serostatus were compiled alongside the repertoire data. The later analysis used no new phenotypic data to find candidate immune exposures, relying instead on TCR beta sequences and their occurrence across donors. An early release that covered roughly 600 HLA-typed donors contained about 300 gigabases of sequencing data and approximately 85 million unique TCR sequences. The genetic ancestry cluster associated with self-reported Caucasian donors included around 76% of the roughly 400 genotyped donors. Every discovery cohort repertoire had been produced on one sequencing platform. Along with the roughly 610-subject first cohort, a separate validation cohort of 120 different subjects was used. A later genetic analysis used genome-wide SNP genotypes for about 60% of the roughly 670 donors, treating that subset as a discovery cohort. An earlier analysis of around 580 of the donors used high-throughput TCR beta sequencing to judge whether each TCR beta V gene segment behaved as functional or pseudogenic. Beyond this particular receptor, the publication reports: Presence/absence analyses assumed roughly uniform sequencing depth across donors, an assumption that may not hold. Most TCR sequences were observed very rarely across donors, whereas some public TCRs were present in many individuals. In an earlier analysis of 500 to 650 of the donors, most TCR beta V segments appeared in productive rearrangements about 87% or about 30% of the time, broadly matching IMGT annotations. A later analysis found that TCR association rates varied across HLA loci, with DRB1 alleles showing the most associated TCRs and HLA-C alleles the fewest. The authors suggested that the approach could potentially be generalized to other disease states and immunological phenotypes. When HLA alleles, especially DR and DQ, strongly co-occurred, TCR associations were difficult to assign to individual alleles. In a later analysis, most CMV-associated TCR beta chains were found to appear HLA-restricted, with HLA associations seemingly driven largely by CMV exposure. A later genetic analysis reported fewer N-insertions in productive TCRs among donors in an Asian-associated ancestry cluster than the roughly 700-donor mean. Correlated functional status among segregating V segments might reflect linkage disequilibrium, but an unknown experimental factor could not be ruled out. Because some donors lacked HLA typing at each locus, the association tests relied only on the typed subset. The cohort was sequenced for TCR beta chains only, and without alpha or paired-chain data the features that could be detected were limited. The classifier was reported to diagnose cytomegalovirus status with high specificity and sensitivity in both the original and validation cohorts. A group of highly shared sequence variants was considered likely to be a technical artifact of the sequencing pipeline. A later analysis associated approximately 17,000 TCR beta sequences with specific HLA alleles at a false discovery rate of 0.05. A further reported finding was that TCR beta sequences accurately predicted the HLA-A and HLA-B alleles for most subjects in the first cohort. Because counts were too low, roughly 18 rarely observed V segments, including chromosome 9 orphons, were left out of the earlier analysis of approximately 580 of the donors. Three of the identified cytomegalovirus-associated TCR beta chains were confirmed in vitro to be specific for cytomegalovirus antigens. Several of the top co-occurrence clusters appeared to be linked to parvovirus B19, influenza, CMV and Epstein-Barr virus, according to a later analysis. A later genetic analysis associated a missense DCLRE1C variant with V-gene and J-gene trimming of TCR beta chains, and an independent cohort replicated the association. In a later analysis, HLA-associated TCR beta chains showed more clonal expansion and lower generation probabilities than non-associated chains that were equally common. The only immune exposure information available for the cohort was CMV serostatus. The 87-base-pair reads could not distinguish some IMGT-functional V segments, including TRBV6-2 and TRBV6-3, so those segments were excluded. The study gave a list of 150 to 200 TCR beta chains associated with cytomegalovirus.

The library came from the immunoSEQ multiplex PCR assay. For the multiplex PCR, a mixture combining 60 forward primers for TCR Vbeta segments and 13 reverse primers for TCR Jbeta segments was used. Amplification of the CDR3 region of rearranged TCR beta genes was performed with a multiplex PCR assay on genomic DNA. Amplified TCR beta libraries were sequenced as 87-base-pair reads on the Illumina HiSeq System. The authors' pipeline ran thus. Across the 670 or so repertoires, a later analysis counted tens of millions of unique TCR beta chains, 9 million to 14 million of which were shared by at least two donors. Raw reads were error-corrected and collapsed into unique sequences with a nearest-neighbor algorithm that merged closely related sequences to remove PCR and sequencing errors. CDR3 sequences were aligned to IMGT reference sequences to assign V, D and J gene segments. For a sequence to be retained, a match of at least six nucleotides to both a V gene segment and a J gene segment was required. Rearrangements were classified as productive when the CDR3 lacked stop codons and remained in frame with V and J, and all other rearrangements were classified as non-productive. Following IMGT convention, CDR3 was defined as the stretch from the second conserved V-encoded cysteine to the conserved J-encoded phenylalanine. The earlier analysis of some 600 of the donors excluded sequences that lacked an unambiguous match to a single V gene segment. An earlier analysis of 587 of the donors called V segments functional above 56.7% productive rearrangements and segregating when the between-donor standard deviation exceeded 5%. A statistical classification framework was built for diagnosing cytomegalovirus status from the catalog of TCR beta chain sequences. A later analysis assigned V and J genes by comparing TCR nucleotide sequences with IMGT/GENE-DB human TR gene sequences. The TCRdist pipeline was used in a later analysis to assign CDR3 sequences and most-parsimonious VDJ recombination scenarios. In a later analysis, each TCR beta chain was defined by its CDR3 amino acid sequence together with its V-gene family, and reads without a unique V-gene family were excluded. In a later analysis, 450 to 600 highly shared, low-generation-probability nucleotide sequences were removed to address suspected cross-contamination and a sequencing artifact. A later analysis calculated a clonal expansion index for each public chain from normalized within-repertoire ranks of inferred template counts. Generation probabilities in a later analysis came from a VDJ recombination model fitted to out-of-frame rearrangements, and those results were checked against IGoR. In a later analysis, hypergeometric tests were used to score TCR-TCR, TCR-HLA and TCR-CMV co-occurrence, with a repertoire-size bias correction applied to TCR pairs. To estimate false discovery rates, a later analysis permuted the HLA or CMV assignments 20 times. In a later analysis, co-occurring TCRs were grouped with DBSCAN, and TCRdist sequence similarity was added when clustering was performed within HLA-allele-positive subsets. Co-occurrence clustering excluded repertoires with fewer than 30,000 or more than 120,000 public chains, plus five with anomalous nucleotide sharing. TCRdb provides this immuneACCESS table in a form limited to in-frame rearrangements. Some clones are lacking; in checked studies, under half of them reflect an unresolved V gene, and why the rest are absent is not known. The DNA gave D and trimming, while V, J and clone size come from that table. Counted in this sample were about 190,000 clones; approximately 84% of them appeared once. The ten largest account for over 2.5% of the sample.

The trim is 1 base for V and 4 bases for J, with a gap of 17 bases between the germline ends. Reading from cysteine to phenylalanine, the CDR3 counts 17 amino acids. The entry retains the CDR3 DNA only, 51 bases that are in frame from base 1. CDR1 and CDR2, looked up from the germline V gene, are SGHTA and FQGNSA. Recombination linked TRBV7-2 to TRBJ1-3; TRBD1 is a weak D gene call, 5 bases matching. Sequenced input: PBMCs. The TCR was taken from a woman aged 45-59 years in good health and CMV-seropositive. The DNA sequence is given as TGTGCCAGCAGCTTAGGCTCACAGGCTCTAGGAGGAAACACCATATATTTT. The translation is CASSLGSQALGGNTIYF.